This TCR beta chain was documented in a study of blood T cell repertoires in COVID-19. This clone is a singleton in its sample. TCRdb keeps only in-frame clones here, not all; method: immunoSEQ multiplex PCR. The sample holds over 45,000 clones, around 83% seen once. There are 13 residues in the CDR3. The germline V gene has CDR1 SNHLY and CDR2 FYNNEI. Trimming cost V 11 bases and J 7 bases, with 18 bases left between them. This TCR was sampled from a woman between 55 and 75 years old with acute or convalescent COVID-19. Sequencing input: peripheral blood. The rearrangement uses TRBV2 and TRBJ2-1; D possibly corresponds to TRBD1 (6 bases). The CDR3 here is CASGWGPVNEQFF. The CDR3 DNA follows: TGTGCCTCCGGGTGGGGGCCGGTTAATGAGCAGTTCTTC.